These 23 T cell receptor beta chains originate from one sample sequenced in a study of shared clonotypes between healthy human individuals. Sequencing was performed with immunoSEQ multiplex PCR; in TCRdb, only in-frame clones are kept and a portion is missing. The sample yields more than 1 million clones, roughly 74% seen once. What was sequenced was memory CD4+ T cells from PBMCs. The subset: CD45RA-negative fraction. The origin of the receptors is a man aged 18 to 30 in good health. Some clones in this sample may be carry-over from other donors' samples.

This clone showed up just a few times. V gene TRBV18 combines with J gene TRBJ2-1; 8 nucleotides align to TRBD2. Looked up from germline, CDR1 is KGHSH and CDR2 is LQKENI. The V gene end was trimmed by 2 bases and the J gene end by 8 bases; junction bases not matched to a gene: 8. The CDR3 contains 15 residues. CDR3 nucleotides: TGTGCCAGCTCACCAAGTAGCGGGACCTTAGATGAGCAGTTCTTC. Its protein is CASSPSSGTLDEQFF.

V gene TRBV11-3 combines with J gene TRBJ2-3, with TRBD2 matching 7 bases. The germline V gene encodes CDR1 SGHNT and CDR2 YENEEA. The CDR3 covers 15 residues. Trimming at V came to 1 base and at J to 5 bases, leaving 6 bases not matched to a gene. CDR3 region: CASSLGSGKGDTQYF. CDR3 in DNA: TGTGCCAGCAGCTTAGGAAGCGGGAAGGGAGATACGCAGTATTTT.

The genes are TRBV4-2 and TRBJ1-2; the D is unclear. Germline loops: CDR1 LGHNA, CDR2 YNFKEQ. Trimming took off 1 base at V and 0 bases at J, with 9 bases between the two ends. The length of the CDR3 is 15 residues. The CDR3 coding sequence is TGTGCCAGCAGCCAAGGTGCGGGGACTAACTATGGCTACACCTTC. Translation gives CASSQGAGTNYGYTF.

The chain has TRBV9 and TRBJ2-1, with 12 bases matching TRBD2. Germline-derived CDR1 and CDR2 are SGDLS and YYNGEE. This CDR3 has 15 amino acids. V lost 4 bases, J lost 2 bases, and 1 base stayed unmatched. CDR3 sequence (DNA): TGTGCCAGCAGCCGGACTAGCGGGGCCTACAATGAGCAGTTCTTC. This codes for CASSRTSGAYNEQFF.

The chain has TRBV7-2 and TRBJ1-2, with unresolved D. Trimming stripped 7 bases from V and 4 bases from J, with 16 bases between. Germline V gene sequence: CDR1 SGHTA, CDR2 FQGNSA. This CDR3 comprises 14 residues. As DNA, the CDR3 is TGTGCCAGCAAACCACCATCGGGAAGCTATGGCTACACCTTC. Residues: CASKPPSGSYGYTF. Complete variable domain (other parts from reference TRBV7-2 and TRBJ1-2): GAGVSQSPSNKVTEKGKDVELRCDPISGHTALYWYRQSLGQGLEFLIYFQGNSAPDKSGLPSDRFSAERTGGSVSTLTIQRTQQEDSAVYLCASKPPSGSYGYTFGSGTRLTVV.

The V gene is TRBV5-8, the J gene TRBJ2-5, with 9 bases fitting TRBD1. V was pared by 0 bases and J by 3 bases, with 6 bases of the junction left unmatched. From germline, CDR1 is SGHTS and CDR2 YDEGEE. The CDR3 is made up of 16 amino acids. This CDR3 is CASSLDWDRVEETQYF. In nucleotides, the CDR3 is TGTGCCAGCAGCTTGGATTGGGACAGGGTGGAAGAGACCCAGTACTTC.

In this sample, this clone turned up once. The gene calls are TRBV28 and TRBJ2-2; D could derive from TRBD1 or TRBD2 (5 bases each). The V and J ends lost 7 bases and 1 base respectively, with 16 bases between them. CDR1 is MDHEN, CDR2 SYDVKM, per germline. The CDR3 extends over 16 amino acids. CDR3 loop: CASIQRGRGNTGELFF. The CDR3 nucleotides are TGTGCCAGCATCCAACGGGGCCGTGGGAACACCGGGGAGCTGTTTTTT.

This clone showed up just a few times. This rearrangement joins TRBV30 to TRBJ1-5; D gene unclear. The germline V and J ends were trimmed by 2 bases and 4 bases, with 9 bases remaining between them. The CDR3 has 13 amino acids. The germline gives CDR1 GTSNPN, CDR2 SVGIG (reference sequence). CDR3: CAWSIAANQPQHF. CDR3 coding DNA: TGTGCCTGGAGTATCGCCGCGAATCAGCCCCAGCATTTT.

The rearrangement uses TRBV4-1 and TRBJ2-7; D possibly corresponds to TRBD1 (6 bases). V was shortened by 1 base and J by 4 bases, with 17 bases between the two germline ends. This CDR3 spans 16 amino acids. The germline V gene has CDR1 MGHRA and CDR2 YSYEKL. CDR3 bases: TGCGCCAGCAGCCAAGCATCCGGGACATTCTCGTACGAGCAGTACTTC. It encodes CASSQASGTFSYEQYF.

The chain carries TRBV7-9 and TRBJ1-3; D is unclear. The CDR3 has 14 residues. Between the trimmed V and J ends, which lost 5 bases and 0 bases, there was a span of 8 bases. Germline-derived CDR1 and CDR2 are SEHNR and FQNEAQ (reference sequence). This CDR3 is CASSQTSSGNTIYF. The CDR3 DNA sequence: TGTGCCAGCAGCCAGACGAGCTCTGGAAACACCATATATTTT.

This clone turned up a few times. The CDR3 DNA sequence: TGCGCCAGTAAGTCAAAGACACCCTCTTATCAGCCCCAGCATTTT. Its translation: CASKSKTPSYQPQHF. The V call is TRBV10-1, the J call TRBJ1-5; D not certain. V was clipped by 9 bases and J by 5 bases, with 20 bases between them. Per the germline V gene, CDR1 is WNHNN and CDR2 is SYGVQD (reference sequence). The CDR3 totals 15 residues.

For the CDR3, the DNA is TGTGCCAGCAGTCCCTTATTGGCCCCACGGGATACGCAGTATTTT. This encodes CASSPLLAPRDTQYF. The chain has TRBV28 and TRBJ2-3; D uncertain. Trimming cost V 5 bases and J 6 bases, with 18 bases left between them. Per germline, CDR1 MDHEN and CDR2 SYDVKM. The CDR3 is 15 amino acids.

CDR3 nucleotide sequence: TGTGCCAGCAGTTGGGTAAGCAATCAGCCCCAGCATTTT. Its protein product is CASSWVSNQPQHF. The V and J genes are TRBV28 and TRBJ1-5; no firm D call. With 4 bases removed from V and 1 base from J, the gap between germline ends came to 5 bases. The germline CDR1 and CDR2 sequences are MDHEN and SYDVKM. This CDR3 spans 13 amino acids.

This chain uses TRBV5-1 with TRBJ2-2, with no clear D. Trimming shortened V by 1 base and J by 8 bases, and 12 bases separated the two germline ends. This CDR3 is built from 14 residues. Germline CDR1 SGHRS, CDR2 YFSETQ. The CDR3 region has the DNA TGCGCCAGCAGCTTGACCGGCAGCCGGGGGGAGCTGTTTTTT. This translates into CASSLTGSRGELFF.

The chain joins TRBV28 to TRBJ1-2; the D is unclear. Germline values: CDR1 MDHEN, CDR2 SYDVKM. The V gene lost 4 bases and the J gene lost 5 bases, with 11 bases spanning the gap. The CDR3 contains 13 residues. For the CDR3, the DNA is TGTGCCAGCAGTTCCCGGACGGCTTATGGCTACACCTTC. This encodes CASSSRTAYGYTF.

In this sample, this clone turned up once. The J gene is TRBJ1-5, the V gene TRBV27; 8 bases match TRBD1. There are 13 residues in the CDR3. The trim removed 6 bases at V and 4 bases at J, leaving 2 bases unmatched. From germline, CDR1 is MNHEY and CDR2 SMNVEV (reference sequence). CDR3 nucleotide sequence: TGTGCCAGCAGGCGACAGGGGAATCAGCCCCAGCATTTT. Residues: CASRRQGNQPQHF.

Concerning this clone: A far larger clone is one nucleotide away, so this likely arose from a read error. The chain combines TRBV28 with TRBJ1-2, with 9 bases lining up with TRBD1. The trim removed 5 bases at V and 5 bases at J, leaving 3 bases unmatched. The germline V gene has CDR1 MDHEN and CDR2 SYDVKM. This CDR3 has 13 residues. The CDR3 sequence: CASSGTGRYGYTF. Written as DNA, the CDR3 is TGTGCCAGCAGTGGGACAGGGCGGTATGGCTACACCTTC.

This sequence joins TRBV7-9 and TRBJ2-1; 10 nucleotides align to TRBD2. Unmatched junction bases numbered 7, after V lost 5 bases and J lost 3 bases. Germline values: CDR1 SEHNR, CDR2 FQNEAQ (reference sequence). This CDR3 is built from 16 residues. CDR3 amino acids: CASSAPGLADYNEQFF. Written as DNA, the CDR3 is TGTGCCAGCAGCGCCCCAGGACTAGCGGACTACAATGAGCAGTTCTTC.

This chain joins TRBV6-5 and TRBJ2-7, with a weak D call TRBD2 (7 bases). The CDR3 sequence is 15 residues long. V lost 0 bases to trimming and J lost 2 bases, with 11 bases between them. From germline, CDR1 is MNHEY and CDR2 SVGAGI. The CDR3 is CASSYSTGGPYEQYF. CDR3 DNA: TGTGCCAGCAGTTACTCGACCGGGGGGCCCTACGAGCAGTACTTC.

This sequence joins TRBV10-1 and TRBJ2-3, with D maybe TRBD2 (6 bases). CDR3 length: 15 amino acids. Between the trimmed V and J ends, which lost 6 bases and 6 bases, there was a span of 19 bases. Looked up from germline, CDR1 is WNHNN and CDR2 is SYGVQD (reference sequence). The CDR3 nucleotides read TGCGCCAGCAGAAGGGACTCTCCCATCCCCGATACGCAGTATTTT. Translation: CASRRDSPIPDTQYF.

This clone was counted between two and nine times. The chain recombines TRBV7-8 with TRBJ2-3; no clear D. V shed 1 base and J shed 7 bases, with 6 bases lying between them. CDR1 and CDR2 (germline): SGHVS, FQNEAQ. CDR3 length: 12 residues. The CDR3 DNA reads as TGTGCCAGCAGCTTAGAGACATATACGCAGTATTTT. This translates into CASSLETYTQYF.

This chain's CDR3 is CASSRFSYEQYF. CDR3 nucleotides: TGTGCCAGTAGTAGATTTTCCTACGAGCAGTACTTC. The V call is TRBV19, the J call TRBJ2-7, with D hard to call. CDR1 is LNHDA and CDR2 is SQIVND in the germline V gene (reference sequence). The CDR3 sequence is 12 residues long. V was cut by 4 bases and J by 1 base, with 5 bases left in between.

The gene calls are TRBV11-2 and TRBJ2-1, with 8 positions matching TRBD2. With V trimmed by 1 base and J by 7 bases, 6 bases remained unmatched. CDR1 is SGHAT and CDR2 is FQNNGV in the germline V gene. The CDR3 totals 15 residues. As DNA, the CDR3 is TGTGCCAGCAGCTTAGCGGGAGGGAGCCTGAATGAGCAGTTCTTC. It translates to CASSLAGGSLNEQFF.